The 20 T cell receptor beta chains reported below all come from one sample, sequenced in a study of T cells after yellow fever vaccination. MiXCR, applied by TCRdb to the 5' RACE reads, yields one record per CDR3 protein. Of 620,000 or so distinct CDR3 sequences in the sample, around 12% are singletons; the top ten hold 15%. This specimen was PBMCs, taken on the day of the yellow fever booster vaccination. Receptors were obtained from a man younger than 45 who received the YFV17D yellow fever vaccine.

This clonotype was recorded at least ten times. The V and J genes are TRBV12-3 or TRBV12-4 and TRBJ2-3, with 8 positions matching TRBD2. Losses at the gene ends were 4 bases for V and 6 bases for J; bases not matched to a gene: 6. The CDR3 length is 14 residues. CDR3 nucleotide sequence: TGTGCCAGCAGTTCCACTAGCGGTTGGGATACGCAGTATTTT. Its protein is CASSSTSGWDTQYF.

This clonotype was seen a handful of times. V and J are TRBV7-9 and TRBJ1-1, with D hard to call. There are 14 residues in the CDR3. V shed 2 bases and J shed 2 bases, with 9 bases lying between them. Germline V CDR1 and CDR2: SEHNR, FQNEAQ (reference sequence). Here the CDR3 reads CASSLQLGNTEAFF. CDR3 DNA sequence: TGTGCCAGCAGCTTACAGTTGGGTAACACTGAAGCTTTCTTT.

The table lists this clonotype with a few counts. This chain links TRBV6-2 or TRBV6-3 with TRBJ2-7; 11 nucleotides match TRBD2. The length of the CDR3 is 13 residues. The J segment lost 6 bases and the V segment lost 4 bases, leaving 2 bases of the junction unmatched. Germline CDR1 MNHEY, CDR2 SVGEGT. The CDR3: CASSFSGRAEQYF. The CDR3, as DNA: TGTGCCAGCAGTTTTAGCGGGAGGGCCGAGCAGTACTTC.

The genes are TRBV20-1 and TRBJ1-5; D gene uncertain. V was cut by 6 bases and J by 6 bases, with 15 bases left in between. This CDR3 spans 13 amino acids. Per the germline V gene, CDR1 is DFQATT and CDR2 is SNEGSKA (reference sequence). CDR3 DNA: TGCAGTGCGGAAGGACTGTGCGGTCAGCCCCAGCATTTT. This encodes CSAEGLCGQPQHF.

This chain connects TRBV7-2 to TRBJ2-2; D is perhaps TRBD2 (5 bases). The CDR3 consists of 14 residues. Germline CDR1 SGHTA, CDR2 FQGNSA. The V and J ends lost 9 bases and 2 bases respectively, with 13 bases between them. CDR3 sequence reads: CARASGPNTGELFF. As DNA, the CDR3 is TGTGCCAGGGCAAGCGGACCCAACACCGGGGAGCTGTTTTTT.

The chain uses TRBV6-2 or TRBV6-3 and TRBJ2-1; D remains unclear. The germline V and J ends were trimmed by 4 bases and 4 bases, with 14 bases remaining between them. The CDR3 loop spans 15 amino acids. Germline V CDR1 and CDR2: MNHEY, SVGEGT. Here the CDR3 DNA reads TGTGCCAGCAGTTCTAGGGTAGGGCCTTACAATGAGCAGTTCTTC. It specifies CASSSRVGPYNEQFF.

This clonotype has only a few counts. The V call is TRBV7-9, the J call TRBJ2-5; a weak D match, TRBD1 (5 bases). The germline V gene encodes CDR1 SEHNR and CDR2 FQNEAQ (reference sequence). The V end was cut by 4 bases, the J end by 2 bases, with 20 bases between. The CDR3 is 17 residues long. The CDR3 DNA reads TGTGCCAGCAGCTCCTTAGGGTTCGACAGAACTCAAGAGACCCAGTACTTC. Translation: CASSSLGFDRTQETQYF.

The chain employs TRBV6-5 and TRBJ1-1, with D possibly being TRBD1 (6 bases). The V end lost 3 bases, the J end lost 11 bases, and 16 bases lay between the germline ends. In germline, CDR1 is MNHEY, CDR2 SVGAGI. The CDR3 has 13 amino acids. CDR3 amino acids: CASSYGQLGVAFF. In DNA form, the CDR3 reads TGTGCCAGCAGTTATGGACAGTTGGGGGTCGCTTTCTTT.

In this sample, this clonotype turned up a few times. The V call is TRBV25-1, the J call TRBJ2-7; possibly TRBD1 or TRBD2 for D (5 bases each). This CDR3 is built from 16 residues. With 0 bases removed from V and 7 bases from J, the gap between germline ends came to 19 bases. The germline V gene has CDR1 MGHDK and CDR2 SYGVNS. Here the CDR3 reads CASSEYGAGHSGEQYF. CDR3 nucleotide sequence: TGTGCCAGCAGTGAATATGGGGCGGGTCACTCTGGAGAGCAGTACTTC.

In its sample, this clonotype was seen many times. The rearrangement uses TRBV28 and TRBJ2-3, with D tentatively TRBD2 (5 bases). V lost 3 bases, J lost 6 bases, and 10 bases lay in between. This CDR3 has 13 residues. Germline V CDR1 and CDR2: MDHEN, SYDVKM. The CDR3 sequence: CASSLGSFDTQYF. Here the CDR3 DNA reads TGTGCCAGCAGTTTGGGGAGCTTTGATACGCAGTATTTT.

This clonotype was counted a few times. The rearrangement uses TRBV29-1 and TRBJ2-7; tentative D call: TRBD2 (6 bases). Per the germline V gene, CDR1 is SQVTM and CDR2 is ANQGSEA. V dropped 0 bases and J dropped 5 bases, with 17 bases sitting between them. CDR3 size: 15 residues. CDR3 amino acids: CSVEERSAGTNEQYF. CDR3 nucleotide sequence: TGCAGCGTTGAAGAAAGGTCAGCGGGCACCAACGAGCAGTACTTC.

There are a few counts of this clonotype. This chain joins TRBV4-2 and TRBJ1-1; D is ambiguous. This CDR3 is 14 amino acids long. V was cut by 2 bases and J by 6 bases, with 13 bases left in between. Germline CDR1 and CDR2: LGHNA and YNFKEQ. CDR3 protein: CASSQISAEAEAFF. Written as DNA, the CDR3 is TGTGCCAGCAGCCAAATCTCAGCTGAAGCTGAAGCTTTCTTT.

The chain has TRBV12-3 or TRBV12-4 and TRBJ1-2; tentatively, D is TRBD1 (6 bases). CDR3 length: 14 residues. Trimming stripped 7 bases from V and 0 bases from J, with 12 bases between. CDR3 loop: CASIDRSSNYGYTF. The CDR3 DNA is TGTGCCAGCATCGACAGGTCGTCTAACTATGGCTACACCTTC.

This chain uses TRBV6-2 or TRBV6-3 with TRBJ1-1; D unclear. This CDR3 spans 12 amino acids. CDR1 MNHEY and CDR2 SVGEGT come from the germline V gene. Trimming pared 5 bases from V and 6 bases from J, leaving 10 bases between. Here the CDR3 reads CASSRRHAEAFF. The CDR3 coding sequence is TGTGCCAGCAGTCGGAGGCATGCTGAAGCTTTCTTT.

This clonotype has just a few counts. The rearrangement links TRBV28 to TRBJ2-7, with 7 nucleotides matching TRBD2. V shed 8 bases and J 3 bases; nucleotides not matched to a gene: 4. Germline V CDR1 and CDR2: MDHEN, SYDVKM. The CDR3 length is 12 residues. The CDR3 here is CASYGGGYEQYF. The DNA of the CDR3 is TGTGCCAGCTACGGCGGGGGCTACGAGCAGTACTTC.

In this sample, this clonotype turned up a few times. The rearrangement uses TRBV3-1 and TRBJ2-1; 9 nucleotides agree with TRBD1. CDR1 and CDR2 from the germline V gene are LGHDT and YNNKEL (reference sequence). This CDR3 has 16 residues. The junction had 7 bases not matched to a gene; V was cut back by 3 bases and J by 4 bases. CDR3 in DNA: TGTGCCAGCAGCCACGGCACAGGGGGCGCTTACAATGAGCAGTTCTTC. Its translation: CASSHGTGGAYNEQFF.

This clonotype has a handful of counts. The V gene is TRBV7-2, the J gene TRBJ2-3; 7 bases are shared with TRBD2. The J segment lost 0 bases and the V segment lost 6 bases, leaving 15 bases of the junction unmatched. This CDR3 is 18 amino acids long. Germline V gene data show CDR1 as SGHTA and CDR2 as FQGNSA. The CDR3 is CASSIGLRLSGSTDTQYF. CDR3 in DNA: TGTGCCAGCAGTATAGGGCTGCGGCTTAGCGGGAGCACAGATACGCAGTATTTT.

The sample holds one count of this clonotype. CDR3 nucleotides: TGTGCCAGCAGCCAAGGATGGTACAGCTACTCCTACGAGCAGTACTTC. It yields the protein CASSQGWYSYSYEQYF. This chain uses TRBV14 with TRBJ2-7; D remains ambiguous. The V and J ends lost 1 base and 0 bases respectively, with 13 bases between them. This CDR3 comprises 16 residues. CDR1 SGHDN and CDR2 FVKESK come from the germline V gene. The full variable domain, its missing parts supplied by reference TRBV14 and TRBJ2-7, is EAGVTQFPSHSVIEKGQTVTLRCDPISGHDNLYWYRRVMGKEIKFLLHFVKESKQDESGMPNNRFLAERTGGTYSTLKVQPAELEDSGVYFCASSQGWYSYSYEQYFGPGTRLTVT.

This chain connects TRBV4-2 to TRBJ1-4, with no clear D. The CDR3 totals 15 residues. From germline, CDR1 is LGHNA and CDR2 YNFKEQ. V was shortened by 0 bases and J by 0 bases, with 5 bases between the two germline ends. The CDR3 loop is CASSQERTTNEKLFF. CDR3 coding DNA: TGTGCCAGCAGCCAAGAGAGGACAACTAATGAAAAACTGTTTTTT.

The table lists this clonotype with a few counts. V usage is TRBV20-1 and J usage is TRBJ2-1, with TRBD2 matching 12 bases. The germline CDR1 and CDR2 sequences are DFQATT and SNEGSKA (reference sequence). The CDR3 runs 17 residues. Germline trimming cut 3 bases from V and 3 bases from J; bases unmatched to any gene: 9. In nucleotides, the CDR3 is TGCAGTGCTAGGAAGTTCGGACTAGCGGGGTTCTACAATGAGCAGTTCTTC. Translation: CSARKFGLAGFYNEQFF.